This T cell receptor beta chain was documented in a study of shared clonotypes between healthy human individuals (dated by TCRdb to the early 2020s). About the full investigation: A couple of women and three men aged 18 to 49 years were included in the cohort. For each donor, CD4 naive and CD4 memory were each run on three plates, CD8 naive on two plates, and CD8 memory on one plate. To estimate repertoire size and how much clonotype sharing occurs between individuals, the study deeply sequenced the blood TCR repertoires of 4 to 6 healthy adults. To increase sequencing depth and limit assay-specific biases, different laboratories used diverse techniques to prepare libraries and sequence TCR repertoires. Each donor's leukapheresis produced roughly between roughly 0.9 and 9 billion PBMCs.

Of note for this clone: Its antigen target is currently unknown. No much larger clone is present one base from it, and per-base qualities are unavailable.

Using the deep immunoSEQ assay, multiplex PCR amplified TCR CDR3 regions from genomic DNA. Genomic DNA extracted from each cell subset was distributed evenly over all wells of several immunoSEQ 96-well plates, and each plate served as one replicate. For sorted subsets, 200 to 250 ng genomic DNA, equal to approximately 30,000 T cell genomes, was loaded into each replicate PCR. The purified libraries were quantified using a Qubit 3.0 fluorometer, sized with a Bioanalyzer 2100, and then quantified again using the KAPA Library Quantification kit. Each immunoSEQ 96-well plate was sequenced on its own single-read 150-cycle Illumina NextSeq 550 flow cell. Concerning the study's data processing: Because the immunoSEQ output included only junctional sequences and no quality scores, the filtering could not be the same as the filtering used for full-length reads. To assign V/J genes and CDR3, sequences were annotated against IMGT germline references using PyIR, a Python wrapper for IgBLAST v1.9. Reads with weak V/J assignments (E-value above 1e-6), missing CDR3, stop codons, out-of-frame junctions, or ambiguous translated residues were removed. A V3J clonotype was defined by an identical inferred V gene, J gene, and CDR3 amino acid sequence. Percentage overlap between repertoires was computed as shared unique clonotypes divided by the size of the smaller repertoire. Three approaches were used to assess repertoire richness: RTK rarefaction, the Chao1 estimator, and Recon v2.1 estimates of unobserved clonotypes. Generation probabilities for all TCRbeta clonotypes obtained by the gDNA method from four donors were computed using OLGA. This is the immuneACCESS table as TCRdb keeps it, with only in-frame sequences that have V and J called. A part of the clones is gone; compared with another copy, unresolved V genes explain less than half, and the rest is unexplained. The V and J calls and the clone size are those of that table, but D and trimming were determined from the DNA. Recorded for this sample are about 1.5 million clones; 95% to 99% of them occurred a single time. The ten largest account for roughly 0.4% of the sample.

Paper-wide results and their limitations: Pairwise subsampling indicated that sequencing depth was expected to affect the degree of clonotype sharing among donors. Across a few donors, around 5% of naive CD4, approximately 3.6% of naive CD8, about 2% of memory CD4, and 0.4% to 0.45% of memory CD8 clonotypes were shared. Even with the large sequencing depth, rarefaction of the sorted-subset datasets indicated that sequencing was incomplete. Compared with non-shared clonotypes, clonotypes shared by all four sorted-subset donors had higher generation probabilities. Sampling was restricted to blood, and TCR repertoires in tissue are likely to differ from TCR repertoires in blood. Naive subsets generally had larger estimated clonotype richness than memory subsets did. Because the study included a small number of donors, the genetic and exposure-history diversity represented was limited.

Healthy HIV-negative adults with no recently reported acute infections or vaccinations were included as donors. Every donor was a Caucasian adult residing in Nashville, Tennessee, USA. CD4+ T cells were enriched by magnetic negative selection, after which naive cells were positively selected on CD45RA and the negative fraction was taken as the memory subset. Blood was collected by leukapheresis, and PBMCs were isolated by Ficoll-Histopaque density gradient centrifugation and then cryopreserved in liquid nitrogen vapor phase. Analytical flow cytometry was used to check the purity and quantity of each magnetically sorted T cell population. Each sorted fraction had its genomic DNA isolated and then quantified by UV absorbance on a Nanodrop 2000c. The germline V and J ends show losses of 5 bases and 2 bases respectively, and no gene match explains 10 bases of the junction. CDR1 and CDR2 are drawn from the germline V gene: MDHEN, SYDVKM. The CDR3 runs 17 residues from the cysteine to the phenylalanine. Kept here is only the CDR3 DNA, which spans 51 bases and is read in frame from base 1.

The specimen was naive CD4+ T cells sorted from blood. What the cell subset or site label conveys for this sample: CD45RA+ positively selected. The rearrangement combines TRBV28 with TRBJ1-2; TRBD1 aligns with 11 central bases. The receptor's source is a man aged 25-45 years in good health. The DNA reads as follows: TGTGCCAGCAGTACGGCACGGGACAGGGGGTCCAACTATGGCTACACCTTC. This yields the protein CASSTARDRGSNYGYTF.